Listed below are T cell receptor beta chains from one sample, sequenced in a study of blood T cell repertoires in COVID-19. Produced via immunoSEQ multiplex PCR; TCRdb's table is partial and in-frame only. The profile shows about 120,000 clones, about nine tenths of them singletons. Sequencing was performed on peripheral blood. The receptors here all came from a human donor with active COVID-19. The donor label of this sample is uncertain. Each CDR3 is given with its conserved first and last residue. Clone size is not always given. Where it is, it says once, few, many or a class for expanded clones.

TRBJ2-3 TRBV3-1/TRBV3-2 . CASNRGATDTQYF
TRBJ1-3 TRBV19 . CASSRGAFISGNTIYF
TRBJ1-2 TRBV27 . CASSSAGGDYGYTF
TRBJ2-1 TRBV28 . CASTLGLADEQFF
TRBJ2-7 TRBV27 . CASSLKEGGQGPYEQYF
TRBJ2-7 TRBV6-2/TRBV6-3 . CASSTMRRGPIEQYF
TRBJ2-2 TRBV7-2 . CASSLVPPRGGSTGELFF
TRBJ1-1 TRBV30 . CAWSTRGAFF
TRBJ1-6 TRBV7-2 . CASSLQGARSPLHF
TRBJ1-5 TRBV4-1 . CASSPGQGDTQPQHF
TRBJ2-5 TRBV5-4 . CASSLGLSRGGSETQYF
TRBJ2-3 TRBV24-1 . CATSDPGQGTDTQYF
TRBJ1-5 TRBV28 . CAIKKQGHQPQHF
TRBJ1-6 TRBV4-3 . CASSQATGRDSPLHF
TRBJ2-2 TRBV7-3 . CASSLPTNTGELFF
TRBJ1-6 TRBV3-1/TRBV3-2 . CASSPPDRVLGSPLHF
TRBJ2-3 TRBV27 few CASSLTSGGAITDTQYF
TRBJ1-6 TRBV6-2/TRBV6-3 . CASSYRRQGQNSPLHF
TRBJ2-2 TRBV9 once CASSGSGRGWTGELFF
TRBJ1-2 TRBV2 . CASSATTGRRGYTF
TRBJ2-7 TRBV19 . CASSVGDRGAYEQYF
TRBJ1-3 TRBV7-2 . CASSSQYSGNTIYF
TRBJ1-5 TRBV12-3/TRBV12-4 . CASRGTGDQPQHF
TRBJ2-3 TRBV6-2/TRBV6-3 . CASSYRRLATDTQYF
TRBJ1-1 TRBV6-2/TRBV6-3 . CASSPNWDRVRKTEAFF
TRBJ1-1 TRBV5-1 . CASSLGQGWDTEAFF
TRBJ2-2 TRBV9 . CASSPQAGGPFSDTGELFF
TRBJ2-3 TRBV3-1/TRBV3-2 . CASSPGPGQGCYF
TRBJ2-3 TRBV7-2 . CASSLGDRGVSDTQYF
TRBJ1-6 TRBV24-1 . CATSDLTGDTPFYNSPLHF
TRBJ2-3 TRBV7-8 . CASSFGQGTDTQYF
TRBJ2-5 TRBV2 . CASSYGGQGKTQYF
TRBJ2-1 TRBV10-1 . CASQTSGGANEQFF
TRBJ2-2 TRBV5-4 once CASSSNTGELFF
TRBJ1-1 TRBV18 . CASSDGTAKAFF
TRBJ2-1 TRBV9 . CASSPGRGSPFF
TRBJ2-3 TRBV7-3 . CASSASDTQYF
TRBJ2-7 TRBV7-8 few CASSFLTGYEQYF
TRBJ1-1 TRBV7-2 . CASSLVYRDRGTEAFF
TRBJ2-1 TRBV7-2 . CASSLIPGGAYNEQFF
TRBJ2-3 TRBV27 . CASSLPNTDTQYF
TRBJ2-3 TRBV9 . CASSEPRRDTQYF
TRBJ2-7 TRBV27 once CASSFGRDEQYF